The present TCR beta chain was sequenced within a study of T cell responses to AZD1222 COVID-19 vaccine. With V trimmed by 0 bases and J by 7 bases, 5 bases remained unmatched. Germline loops: CDR1 MNHEY, CDR2 SVGAGI. CDR3 length: 16 residues. The table came from immunoSEQ multiplex PCR; TCRdb's copy has only in-frame clones and leaves some out. Of about 140,000 clones listed, about 90% are singletons. The rearrangement joins TRBV6-5 to TRBJ2-1; TRBD2 matches at 11 bases. The sequences come from peripheral blood, collected on day 0 of AZD1222 vaccination. This TCR came from an adult in good health. The CDR3 bases are TGTGCCAGCAGTTACTCTGCGGTAGCGGGAGGGAATGAGCAGTTCTTC. Its translation is CASSYSAVAGGNEQFF.